The 24 T cell receptor beta chains below come from one sample, sequenced in a study of CD8+ T cells in alopecia areata. Following extraction, RNA underwent reverse transcription to cDNA, which served as the sequencing template. Generated by immunoSEQ multiplex PCR, the TCRdb table keeps only in-frame clones and is missing some. Sampling found over 100,000 clones, none seen once. Sequenced: lesional skin. The receptors stem from a C3H/HeJ mouse with alopecia areata. Mice of this strain are of MHC haplotype H2-k.

This clone was seen repeatedly, ten times or more. Gene labels here are mouse ones. The CDR3 goes on 4 residues after the read ends, and that part is filled in from the germline J gene. The rearrangement uses TRBV16 and TRBJ2-1; 8 bases align to TRBD2. The CDR3 is 14 residues long. Germline V gene lookup returns CDR1 SGHSA and CDR2 FRNQAP. Trimming took 6 bases from V and 3 from J; bases not matched to a gene: 4. Partial CDR3 DNA: TGTGCAAGCAGTCCCGGGACTGGCTATGCT. The encoded protein is CASSPGTGYA. The full-length CDR3 reads as CASSPGTGYAEQFF.

This clone has a count of ten or more. The gene names given are mouse names. The CDR3 goes on 4 residues after the read ends, and that part is filled in from the germline J gene. V is TRBV13-3 and J is TRBJ2-1; 9 bases match TRBD2. CDR1 is NNHDY and CDR2 is SYVADS in the germline V gene. CDR3 size: 13 residues. CDR3 DNA, as far as it was read: TGTGCCAGCACCGGACTGGGGAGGGCT. It specifies CASTGLGRA. The entire CDR3 reads CASTGLGRAEQFF.

This clone has ten or more counts. Gene names are mouse gene names. The CDR3 extends 4 residues past the end of the read, so its final part is completed from the germline J gene. The chain joins TRBV13-3 to TRBJ2-1; the D gene is possibly TRBD1 (6 bases). V lost 1 base and J lost 1, with 12 bases in between. The CDR3 runs to 16 residues. Germline-derived CDR1 and CDR2 are NNHDY and SYVADS. CDR3 region: CASSDTRDKNYAEQFF. The sequenced CDR3 bases are TGTGCCAGCAGTGATACCCGGGACAAAAACTATGCT.

As concerns this clone: The genes and germline here are from mouse. The sequenced fragment ends 4 residues before the CDR3 boundary, so the rest is inferred from the germline J gene. The J gene is TRBJ2-1, the V gene TRBV1; TRBD1 agrees at 10 bases. CDR1 is NSQYPW, CDR2 LRSPGD, per germline (reference sequence). V trimming: 0 bases; J trimming: 6 bases; junction bases outside the gene matches: 5. The CDR3 is 16 residues long. The CDR3 here is CTCSADRGQGRAEQFF. Partial CDR3 DNA: TGCACCTGCAGTGCAGATCGGGGACAGGGGCGTGCT.

With respect to this clone: Mouse gene names and germline throughout. The CDR3 is cut off 4 residues early in the read; its end comes from the germline J gene. In the same sample, other DNA sequences code for this CDR3. This chain uses TRBV13-3 with TRBJ2-2, with D unresolved. This CDR3 spans 15 amino acids. V lost 0 bases, J lost 0 bases, and 6 bases lay in between. CDR1 is NNHDY, CDR2 SYVADS, per germline. CDR3 sequence: CASSDGQSNTGQLYF. The sequenced part of the CDR3 DNA is TGTGCCAGCAGTGATGGTCAGTCAAACACCGGG.

This clone has only a few counts. The listed genes are named as in mouse. From the germline J gene comes the end of the CDR3, since the read stops 4 residues before it. The chain has TRBV19 and TRBJ2-3, with 7 bases lining up with TRBD2. Per the germline V gene, CDR1 is FNHDT and CDR2 is SITEND (reference sequence). V trimming: 4 bases; J trimming: 0 bases; junction bases outside the gene matches: 5. The CDR3 runs 15 residues. Here the CDR3 reads CASSPLGVSAETLYF. CDR3 DNA (partial): TGTGCCAGCAGTCCCCTGGGGGTTAGTGCAGAA.

This clone came up a few times. The listed genes are named as in mouse. From the germline J gene comes the end of the CDR3, since the read stops 4 residues before it. The chain employs TRBV13-3 and TRBJ2-1; 10 bases are shared with TRBD1. In germline, CDR1 is NNHDY, CDR2 SYVADS. Trimming took 1 base from V and 2 from J; bases not matched to a gene: 3. This CDR3 contains 16 residues. The DNA read from the CDR3 is TGTGCCAGCAGTGATAGGGACAGGGGAGACTATGCT. It encodes CASSDRDRGDYA. The CDR3 as a whole reads CASSDRDRGDYAEQFF.

Remarks on this clone: All gene names here are mouse names. The read halts 4 residues ahead of the CDR3 end, with the missing end drawn from the germline J gene. The chain carries TRBV13-3 and TRBJ2-7, with TRBD2 identical over 8 bases. This CDR3 region has 15 residues. CDR1 NNHDY and CDR2 SYVADS come from the germline V gene. J gave up 0 bases and V 3 bases, and 5 bases lay outside the gene matches. This CDR3 is CASSVPGLVSYEQYF. CDR3 DNA, as far as it was read: TGTGCCAGCAGTGTCCCGGGACTGGTCTCCTAT.

Turning to this clone: The genes and germline here are from mouse. The read terminates 4 residues ahead of where the CDR3 ends, so the germline J gene completes it. J is TRBJ2-7 and V is TRBV19, with D possibly being TRBD2 (6 bases). The CDR3 spans 13 residues. Trimming took off 6 bases at V and 0 bases at J, with 10 bases between the two ends. From germline, CDR1 is FNHDT and CDR2 SITEND (reference sequence). This CDR3 is CASTGGASYEQYF. The covered CDR3 bases are TGTGCCAGCACGGGGGGAGCCTCCTAT.

As regards this clone: Germline and genes: mouse. The read ends 4 residues shy of where the CDR3 ends; the end is completed using the germline J gene. The chain carries TRBV1 and TRBJ1-4, with 10 positions matching TRBD1. The germline CDR1 and CDR2 sequences are NSQYPW and LRSPGD (reference sequence). V was clipped by 3 bases and J by 5 bases; unmatched bases: 6. The CDR3 runs to 16 residues. The CDR3 DNA, read in part, is TGCACCTGCAGTGCCCAGACAGGGGGCGCAAACGAA. It translates to CTCSAQTGGANE. The entire CDR3 reads CTCSAQTGGANERLFF. Full variable domain (remainder filled in from reference TRBV1 and TRBJ1-4): VTLLEQNPRWRLVPRGQAVNLRCILKNSQYPWMSWYQQDLQKQLQWLFTLRSPGDKEVKSLPGADYLATRVTDTELRLQVANMSQGRTLYCTCSAQTGGANERLFFGHGTKLSVL.

On this clone itself: Mouse gene names apply. Coverage ceases 4 residues before the CDR3 finishes, and the germline J gene fills in the end. This chain joins TRBV19 and TRBJ2-2; 14 bases fit TRBD2. Germline V gene lookup returns CDR1 FNHDT and CDR2 SITEND (reference sequence). J lost 5 bases, V lost 4 bases, and 4 bases had no gene match. This CDR3 region has 16 residues. The DNA read from the CDR3 is TGTGCCAGCAGTCGGGACTGGGGGGGCGCAACCGGG. Its translation is CASSRDWGGATG. The entire CDR3 protein is CASSRDWGGATGQLYF.

There are many counts of this clone. At residue 12, the TCRdb protein departs from the DNA translation, so the protein shown here was derived from the DNA itself. All gene names here are mouse names. The read comes to an end 3 residues before the CDR3 does, leaving the germline J gene to fill in the end. This chain connects TRBV13-3 to TRBJ1-3; possible D gene TRBD1, 6 bases. The length of the CDR3 is 15 residues. Germline loops: CDR1 NNHDY, CDR2 SYVADS. V lost 5 bases and J 0 bases, leaving 12 bases between the germline ends. The DNA read from the CDR3 is TGTGCCAGCAGACAGGGTAGGGCTTCTGGAAATACG. This sequence encodes CASRQGRASGNT. The full CDR3 reads CASRQGRASGNTLYF.

The table lists this clone with a few counts. Germline and genes here are mouse. The read gets to within 4 residues of the CDR3 end, and the germline J gene fills in the rest. The V and J genes are TRBV1 and TRBJ2-3, with TRBD1 matching over 10 bases. The CDR3 is 16 amino acids. CDR1 is NSQYPW and CDR2 is LRSPGD in the germline V gene (reference sequence). The V and J ends lost 4 bases and 3 bases, in that order; junction bases with no gene match: 7. Here the CDR3 reads CTCSGEPGQGAETLYF. The covered CDR3 bases are TGCACCTGCAGTGGGGAACCGGGACAGGGGGCAGAA.

This clone was recorded a few times. Each gene name is a mouse one. The read ends 4 residues early relative to the CDR3; the germline J gene fills the gap. The V and J genes are TRBV1 and TRBJ2-1; 9 nucleotides align to TRBD2. Germline V gene data show CDR1 as NSQYPW and CDR2 as LRSPGD (reference sequence). This CDR3 spans 17 amino acids. J gave up 0 bases and V 3 bases, and 6 bases lay outside the gene matches. Partial CDR3 DNA: TGCACCTGCAGTGCCCTCGACTGGGGGTATAACTATGCT. Translated, it gives CTCSALDWGYNYA. From start to end, the CDR3 is CTCSALDWGYNYAEQFF.

This clone was counted a few times. At residue 13, TCRdb's protein disagrees with the DNA translation; the protein shown here derives from the DNA. Mouse names are used for the genes. Partial CDR3 DNA: TGCACCTGCAGTGCAGCCCGGGACAGGGGGAATTCGCCC. Amino acids: CTCSAARDRGNSP. The CDR3 reads in full as CTCSAARDRGNSPLYF. The chain links TRBV1 to TRBJ1-6; 11 nucleotides match TRBD1. The CDR3 end is not reached by the read, which stops 3 residues before it; the germline J gene fills it in. TRBJ1-6 is placed among ORFs of uncertain function. Unmatched junction bases numbered 3, after V lost 1 base and J lost 7 bases. The CDR3 runs to 16 residues. From germline, CDR1 is NSQYPW and CDR2 LRSPGD (reference sequence).

Details on this clone: Mouse gene names apply. Read sequence stops 4 residues before the CDR3 end, and the germline J gene provides the missing end. This rearrangement joins TRBV1 to TRBJ2-3; a weak D match, TRBD1 (6 bases). This CDR3 comprises 14 residues. With 4 bases removed from V and 0 bases from J, the gap between germline ends came to 8 bases. The germline gives CDR1 NSQYPW, CDR2 LRSPGD (reference sequence). The DNA read from the CDR3 is TGCACCTGCAGTGGCAGGGGAAGTGCAGAA. Translation gives CTCSGRGSAE. The whole CDR3 sequence is CTCSGRGSAETLYF.

This clone was counted between two and nine times. Genes and germline come from the mouse. The CDR3 goes on 4 residues after the read ends, and that part is filled in from the germline J gene. The chain recombines TRBV13-3 with TRBJ1-1; 8 bases are shared with TRBD1. The ends lost 1 base at V and 0 bases at J; junction bases unmatched: 2. The CDR3 length is 15 residues. Germline V gene lookup returns CDR1 NNHDY and CDR2 SYVADS. The CDR3 loop is CASSDHRGANTEVFF. Partial CDR3 DNA: TGTGCCAGCAGTGATCACAGGGGGGCAAACACA.

This clone was recorded a few times. These gene names are mouse names. With the read ending 4 residues before the CDR3 end, the germline J gene is used to fill in that end. The chain couples TRBV19 to TRBJ2-3, with D uncertain. The germline V gene has CDR1 FNHDT and CDR2 SITEND (reference sequence). The CDR3 runs to 14 residues. Trimming left V 2 bases short and J 0 bases short, with 7 bases between. This chain's CDR3 is CASSIPGSAETLYF. CDR3 DNA, as far as it was read: TGTGCCAGCAGTATCCCTGGTAGTGCAGAA.

This clone was seen a few times. There is a difference at residue 12 between the TCRdb protein and the DNA translation, so the protein given here was translated from the DNA. Gene names and germline refer to mouse. Read data end 3 residues before the CDR3 end; the end is taken from the germline J gene. This chain links TRBV12-1 with TRBJ1-3; no firm D call. Germline assignment: CDR1 SGHSN and CDR2 HYEKVE. Trimming took 1 base from V and 0 from J, leaving 9 bases between them. The CDR3 contains 15 residues. CDR3 DNA, as far as it was read: TGTGCCAGCTCTCTTATTGACAATTCTGGAAATACG. It encodes CASSLIDNSGNT. The full-length CDR3 reads as CASSLIDNSGNTLYF.

This clone was picked up a small number of times. Gene names denote mouse genes. The CDR3 goes on 4 residues after the read ends, and that part is filled in from the germline J gene. V and J are TRBV1 and TRBJ2-3; TRBD1 agrees at 10 bases. CDR1 is NSQYPW and CDR2 is LRSPGD in the germline V gene (reference sequence). CDR3 size: 15 residues. J lost 4 bases, V lost 3 bases, and 4 bases had no gene match. CDR3 amino acids: CTCSALDRGPETLYF. CDR3 bases read: TGCACCTGCAGTGCCCTAGACAGGGGGCCAGAA.

This clone occurred a few times. This may come from a read error, since a much larger clone is one base off. Here the gene names and germline are mouse. Read sequence stops 4 residues before the CDR3 end, and the germline J gene provides the missing end. V usage is TRBV13-1 and J usage is TRBJ1-2; the D is unclear. Germline CDR1 is NSHNY and CDR2 is SYGAGN. V lost 0 bases and J lost 0, with 6 bases in between. The CDR3 is 14 amino acids. Partial CDR3 DNA: TGTGCCAGCAGTGATGGACACTCAAACTCC. Translating it yields CASSDGHSNS. The CDR3 in full is CASSDGHSNSDYTF.

About this clone: The genes are named according to mouse. The sequenced fragment ends 4 residues before the CDR3 boundary, so the rest is inferred from the germline J gene. The V gene is TRBV19, the J gene TRBJ1-2, with 7 bases that match TRBD1. V gave up 6 bases and J gave up 0 bases; unmatched junction bases: 5. Germline V gene data show CDR1 as FNHDT and CDR2 as SITEND (reference sequence). The CDR3 totals 14 residues. The part of the CDR3 DNA that was read is TGTGCCAGCACCTACAGGGGCTCAAACTCC. It translates to CASTYRGSNS. The full CDR3 protein is CASTYRGSNSDYTF. The full variable domain, rest sourced from reference TRBV19 and TRBJ1-2, is GGIITQTPKFLIGQEGQKLTLKCQQNFNHDTMYWYRQDSGKGLRLIYYSITENDLQKGDLSEGYDASREKKSSFSLTVTSAQKNEMAVFLCASTYRGSNSDYTFGSGTRLLVI.

As concerns this clone: The genes and germline here are from mouse. Read data end 4 residues before the CDR3 end; the end is taken from the germline J gene. This chain links TRBV13-3 with TRBJ2-1; D remains unclear. Germline V lookup: CDR1 NNHDY, CDR2 SYVADS. V dropped 2 bases and J dropped 5 bases, with 8 bases sitting between them. The CDR3 runs to 13 residues. CDR3 DNA (partial): TGTGCCAGCAGTGAAATTCAGAATGCT. Protein sequence: CASSEIQNA. Given in full, the CDR3 is CASSEIQNAEQFF.

This clone appeared a few times. TCRdb lists a protein that is different at residue 12 from the translated DNA; the protein given here uses the DNA translation. The gene names given are mouse names. The read gets to within 3 residues of the CDR3 end, and the germline J gene fills in the rest. The rearrangement links TRBV13-2 to TRBJ1-3; D might be TRBD1 (5 bases). The V gene's germline CDR1 is NNHNN and CDR2 SYGAGS (reference sequence). CDR3 size: 15 residues. The V end was cut by 4 bases, the J end by 0 bases, with 11 bases between. CDR3 in amino acids: CASGPRTLSGNTLYF. The sequenced part of the CDR3 DNA is TGTGCCAGCGGTCCCCGGACACTTTCTGGAAATACG.